This record looks at one T cell receptor beta chain sequence and its context. Its target is not known. TCRdb passed the 5' RACE reads through MiXCR, listing each CDR3 protein once. The sample contains approximately 500,000 distinct CDR3 sequences, around 24% of which appear only once. All donors were healthy, and all were Caucasian. The data were obtained in a study of identical twins. Study-wide points: Excess twin sharing in beta out-of-frame sequences was weaker.

This same sample was also taken into another study, of T cells expressing NK-cell markers.

This clonotype originated in a young woman in good health. Sequencing was performed on CD4+ T cells sorted from blood.

The CDR3 sequence: CASSALLMDSGYTF. In DNA, the CDR3 is TGTGCCAGCAGTGCCCTCTTAATGGACTCTGGCTACACCTTC. V usage is TRBV2 and J usage is TRBJ1-2; D unclear. The germline CDR1 and CDR2 sequences are SNHLY and FYNNEI. V was cut by 4 bases and J by 7 bases, with 16 bases left in between. This CDR3 contains 14 residues.